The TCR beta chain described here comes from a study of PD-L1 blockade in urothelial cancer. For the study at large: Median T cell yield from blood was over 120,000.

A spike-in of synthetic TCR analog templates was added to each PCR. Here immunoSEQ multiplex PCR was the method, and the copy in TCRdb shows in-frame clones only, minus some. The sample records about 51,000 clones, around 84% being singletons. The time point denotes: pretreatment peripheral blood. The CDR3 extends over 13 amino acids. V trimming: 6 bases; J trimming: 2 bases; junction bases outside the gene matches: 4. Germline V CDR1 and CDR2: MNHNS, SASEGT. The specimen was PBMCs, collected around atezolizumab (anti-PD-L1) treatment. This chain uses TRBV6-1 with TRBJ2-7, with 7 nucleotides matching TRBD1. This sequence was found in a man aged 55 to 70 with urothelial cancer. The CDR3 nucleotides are TGTGCCAGCAGCGGGACAGCGACCTACGAGCAGTACTTC. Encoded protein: CASSGTATYEQYF.